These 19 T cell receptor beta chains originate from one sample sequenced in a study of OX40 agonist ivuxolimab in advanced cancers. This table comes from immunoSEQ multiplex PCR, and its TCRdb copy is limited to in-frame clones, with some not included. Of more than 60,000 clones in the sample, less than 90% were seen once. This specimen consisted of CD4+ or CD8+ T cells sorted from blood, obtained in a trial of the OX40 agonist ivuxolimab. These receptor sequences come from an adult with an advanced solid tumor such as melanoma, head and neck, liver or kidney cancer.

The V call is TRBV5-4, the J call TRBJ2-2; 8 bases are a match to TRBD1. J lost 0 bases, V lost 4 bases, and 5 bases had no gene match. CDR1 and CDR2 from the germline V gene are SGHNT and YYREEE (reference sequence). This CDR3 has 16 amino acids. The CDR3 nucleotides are TGTGCCAGCAGCGCACAGACAGGGGCGAACACCGGGGAGCTGTTTTTT. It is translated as CASSAQTGANTGELFF.

CDR3 amino acids: CASRGEDEQFF. CDR3 sequence (DNA): TGCGCCAGCAGAGGGGAGGATGAGCAGTTCTTC. The V and J genes are TRBV10-2 and TRBJ2-1; possible D gene TRBD2, 6 bases. Germline V gene sequence: CDR1 WSHSY, CDR2 SAAADI. The CDR3 length is 11 residues. V lost 6 bases, J lost 8 bases, and 8 bases lay in between.

The CDR3 bases are TGCGCCAGCTCGGAATCCGGGCGCAATCAGCCCCAGCATTTT. Its protein product is CASSESGRNQPQHF. The J gene is TRBJ1-5, the V gene TRBV5-1; D uncertain. The CDR3 totals 14 residues. V lost 7 bases, J lost 2 bases, and 13 bases lay in between. The germline V gene encodes CDR1 SGHRS and CDR2 YFSETQ.

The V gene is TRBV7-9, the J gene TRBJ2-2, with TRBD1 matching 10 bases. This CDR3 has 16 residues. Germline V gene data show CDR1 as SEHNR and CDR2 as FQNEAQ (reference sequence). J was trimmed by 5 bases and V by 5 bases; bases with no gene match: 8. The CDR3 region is CASSPRDRGLTGELFF. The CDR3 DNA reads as TGTGCCAGCAGCCCCCGGGACAGGGGTTTAACCGGGGAGCTGTTTTTT.

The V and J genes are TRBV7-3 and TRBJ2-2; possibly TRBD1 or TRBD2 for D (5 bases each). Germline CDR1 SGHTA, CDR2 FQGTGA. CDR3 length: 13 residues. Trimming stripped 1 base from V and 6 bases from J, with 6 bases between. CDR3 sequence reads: CASSLMGAGELFF. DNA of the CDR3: TGTGCCAGCAGCTTAATGGGGGCCGGGGAGCTGTTTTTT.

The CDR3 DNA reads TGTGCCAGCCGATGGGCTAGCGGTTCCTACGAGCAGTACTTC. Amino acids: CASRWASGSYEQYF. The J gene is TRBJ2-7, the V gene TRBV6-5; 7 bases align to TRBD2. The CDR3 spans 14 residues. Trimming removed 8 bases from V and 1 base from J; junction bases left unmatched: 8. Germline V gene lookup returns CDR1 MNHEY and CDR2 SVGAGI.

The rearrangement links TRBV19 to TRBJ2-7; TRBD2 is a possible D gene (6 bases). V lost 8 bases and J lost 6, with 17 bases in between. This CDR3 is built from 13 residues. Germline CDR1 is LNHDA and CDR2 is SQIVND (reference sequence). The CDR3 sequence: CASAREGDREQYF. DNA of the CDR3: TGTGCCAGTGCGCGGGAAGGGGACCGCGAGCAGTACTTC. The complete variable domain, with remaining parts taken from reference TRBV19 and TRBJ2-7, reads DGGITQSPKYLFRKEGQNVTLSCEQNLNHDAMYWYRQDPGQGLRLIYYSQIVNDFQKGDIAEGYSVSREKKESFPLTVTSAQKNPTAFYLCASAREGDREQYFGPGTRLTVT.

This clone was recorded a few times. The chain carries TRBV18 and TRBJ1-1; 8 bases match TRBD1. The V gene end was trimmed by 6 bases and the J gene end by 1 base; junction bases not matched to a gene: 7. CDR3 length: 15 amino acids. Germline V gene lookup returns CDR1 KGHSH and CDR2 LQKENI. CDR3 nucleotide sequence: TGTGCCAGCTCCTCGACAGGGGCGGGGAACACTGAAGCTTTCTTT. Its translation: CASSSTGAGNTEAFF.

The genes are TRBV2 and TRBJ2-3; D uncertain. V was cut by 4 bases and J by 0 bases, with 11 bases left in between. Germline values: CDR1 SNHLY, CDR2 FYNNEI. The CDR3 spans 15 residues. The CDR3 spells CASSGNPASTDTQYF. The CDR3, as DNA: TGTGCCAGCAGTGGGAATCCGGCCAGCACAGATACGCAGTATTTT.

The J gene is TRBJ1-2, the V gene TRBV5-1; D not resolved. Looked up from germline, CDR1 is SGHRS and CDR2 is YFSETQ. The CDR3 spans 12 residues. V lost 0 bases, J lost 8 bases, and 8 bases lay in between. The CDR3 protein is CASSLGQRGYTF. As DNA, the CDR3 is TGCGCCAGCAGCTTGGGCCAGCGGGGCTACACCTTC.

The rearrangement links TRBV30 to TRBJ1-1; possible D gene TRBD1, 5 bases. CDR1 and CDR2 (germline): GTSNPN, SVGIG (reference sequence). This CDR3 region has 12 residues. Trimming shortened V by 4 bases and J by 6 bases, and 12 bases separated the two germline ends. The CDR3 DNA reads TGTGCCTGGACCGACAGTTTAGCTGAAGCTTTCTTT. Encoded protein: CAWTDSLAEAFF.

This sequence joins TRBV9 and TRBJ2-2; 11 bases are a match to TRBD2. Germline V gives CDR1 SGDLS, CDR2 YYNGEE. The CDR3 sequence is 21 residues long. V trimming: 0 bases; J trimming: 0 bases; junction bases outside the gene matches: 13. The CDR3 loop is CASSVDWASGGPRANTGELFF. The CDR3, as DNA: TGTGCCAGCAGCGTAGATTGGGCTAGCGGGGGGCCTCGCGCGAACACCGGGGAGCTGTTTTTT. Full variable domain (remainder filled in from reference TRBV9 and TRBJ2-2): DSGVTQTPKHLITATGQRVTLRCSPRSGDLSVYWYQQSLDQGLQFLIQYYNGEERAKGNILERFSAQQFPDLHSELNLSSLELGDSALYFCASSVDWASGGPRANTGELFFGEGSRLTVL.

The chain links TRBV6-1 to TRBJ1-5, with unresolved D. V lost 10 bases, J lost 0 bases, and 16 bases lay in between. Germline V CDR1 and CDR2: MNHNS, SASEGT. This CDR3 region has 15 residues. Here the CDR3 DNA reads TGTGCCACCTCAACGACCCCAGATAGCAATCAGCCCCAGCATTTT. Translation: CATSTTPDSNQPQHF.

CDR3 sequence: CASRGLAGTDTQYF. The DNA for the CDR3 is TGTGCCAGCAGGGGACTAGCCGGCACAGATACGCAGTATTTT. The chain has TRBV2 and TRBJ2-3, with 9 nucleotides matching TRBD2. The CDR3 sequence is 14 residues long. The J segment lost 1 base and the V segment lost 6 bases, leaving 2 bases of the junction unmatched. Germline V gives CDR1 SNHLY, CDR2 FYNNEI. Filled out from reference TRBV2 and TRBJ2-3, the complete variable domain reads EPEVTQTPSHQVTQMGQEVILRCVPISNHLYFYWYRQILGQKVEFLVSFYNNEISEKSEIFDDQFSVERPDGSNFTLKIRSTKLEDSAMYFCASRGLAGTDTQYFGPGTRLTVL.

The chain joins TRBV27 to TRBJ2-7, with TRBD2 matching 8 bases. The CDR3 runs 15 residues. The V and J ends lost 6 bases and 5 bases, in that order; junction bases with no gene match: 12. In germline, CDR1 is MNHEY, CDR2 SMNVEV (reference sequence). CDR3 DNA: TGTGCCAGCAGCTTAAGCGGGGGCCGGGGAAACGAGCAGTACTTC. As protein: CASSLSGGRGNEQYF.

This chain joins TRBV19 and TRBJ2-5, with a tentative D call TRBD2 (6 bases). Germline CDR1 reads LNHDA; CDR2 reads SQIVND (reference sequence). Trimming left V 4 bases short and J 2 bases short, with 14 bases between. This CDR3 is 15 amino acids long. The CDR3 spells CASSNLVRGQETQYF. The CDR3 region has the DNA TGTGCCAGTAGTAATTTGGTCCGGGGGCAAGAGACCCAGTACTTC.

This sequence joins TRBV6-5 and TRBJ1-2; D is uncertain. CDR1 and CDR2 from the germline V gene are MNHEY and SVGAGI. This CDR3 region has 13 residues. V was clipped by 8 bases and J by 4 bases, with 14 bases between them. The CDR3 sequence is CASGGRSIYGYTF. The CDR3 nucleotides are TGTGCCAGCGGCGGACGAAGTATCTATGGCTACACCTTC.

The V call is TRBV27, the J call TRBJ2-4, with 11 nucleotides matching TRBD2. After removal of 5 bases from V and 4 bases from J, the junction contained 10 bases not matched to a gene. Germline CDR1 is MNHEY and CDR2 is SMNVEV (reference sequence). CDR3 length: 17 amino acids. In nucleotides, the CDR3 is TGTGCCAGCAGTAGGAATAGCGGGGGGGCTGGTAAAAACATTCAGTACTTC. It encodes CASSRNSGGAGKNIQYF.

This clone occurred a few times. The CDR3 here is CASSVRDRDSLHF. The DNA of the CDR3 is TGTGCCAGCAGCGTCCGGGACAGGGATTCCCTCCACTTT. This chain links TRBV13 with TRBJ1-6; TRBD1 agrees at 9 bases. This CDR3 is 13 amino acids long. V shed 5 bases, J shed 14 bases, and the junction held 7 bases outside the gene matches. CDR1 is PRHDT, CDR2 FYEKMQ, per germline (reference sequence).